These T cell receptor beta chains were read from a single sample in a study of beta chain features in type 1 diabetes. Produced via immunoSEQ multiplex PCR; TCRdb's table is partial and in-frame only. The sample lists 900,000 or so clones, about 17% occurring once. Sequenced sample: naive CD4+ T cells from blood. These TCRs come from a young woman in good health. CDR3s include the opening cysteine and the closing phenylalanine or tryptophan. The D gene is left open where the match is weak. Clone sizes are given selectively: once, few, many, or a class where the clone is expanded.

>TRBV25-1|few|TRBJ1-2|TRBD1
CASSVWTGGASGYTF
TGTGCCAGCAGTGTATGGACAGGGGGCGCGTCTGGCTACACCTTC
>TRBV11-2|few|TRBJ2-7|.
CASSLTNSYEQYF
TGTGCCAGCAGCTTGACTAATTCCTACGAGCAGTACTTC
>TRBV4-2|.|TRBJ2-1|.
CASSYSVENYNEQFF
TGTGCCAGCAGCTACAGTGTGGAGAACTACAATGAGCAGTTCTTC
>TRBV5-1|few|TRBJ2-3|.
CASSLDGSTDTQYF
TGCGCCAGCAGCTTGGACGGTAGCACAGATACGCAGTATTTT
>TRBV19|.|TRBJ2-2|TRBD1
CASSIDRAVRAGELFF
TGTGCCAGTAGTATCGACAGGGCGGTTAGGGCCGGGGAGCTGTTTTTT
>TRBV6-6|.|TRBJ2-1|.
CASSYSGDLYNEQFF
TGTGCCAGCAGTTACTCAGGGGATCTTTACAATGAGCAGTTCTTC
>TRBV7-9|few|TRBJ2-1|.
CASSPDSAPNEQFF
TGTGCCAGCAGCCCGGACAGCGCGCCCAATGAGCAGTTCTTC
>TRBV29-1|.|TRBJ1-1|.
CSVRAGAYTEAFF
TGCAGCGTAAGAGCAGGGGCTTACACTGAAGCTTTCTTT
>TRBV19|.|TRBJ1-5|.
CASSSEFAGNQPQHF
TGTGCCAGTAGTTCTGAGTTTGCCGGCAATCAGCCCCAGCATTTT
>TRBV4-3|few|TRBJ2-7|.
CASSQEGRGGEQYF
TGCGCCAGCAGCCAAGAGGGCAGGGGAGGTGAGCAGTACTTC
>TRBV4-2|few|TRBJ2-2|.
CASSQAGRAGTGELFF
TGTGCCAGCAGCCAAGCAGGCAGGGCGGGCACCGGGGAGCTGTTTTTT
>TRBV7-8|few|TRBJ2-1|.
CASSLESSGVSYNEQFF
TGTGCCAGCAGCTTAGAGTCCAGCGGAGTCTCCTACAATGAGCAGTTCTTC
>TRBV14|.|TRBJ2-5|.
CASSQYLGVETQYF
TGTGCCAGCAGCCAATATCTTGGGGTAGAGACCCAGTACTTC
>TRBV6-5|few|TRBJ2-1|TRBD2
CASIRLAGDVEQFF
TGTGCCAGCATCAGACTAGCGGGAGATGTTGAGCAGTTCTTC
>TRBV1|.|TRBJ2-5|.
CTSSLGGLGGRGCNIEETQYF
TGCACCAGCAGCCTAGGTGGCCTCGGGGGGAGGGGTTGTAATATCGAAGAGACCCAGTACTTC
>TRBV2|few|TRBJ1-1|.
CASSELEGNTEAFF
TGTGCCAGCAGTGAATTAGAGGGGAACACTGAAGCTTTCTTT
>TRBV4-3|.|TRBJ2-6|.
CASSQARVLSSGTNVLTF
TGCGCCAGCAGCCAAGCACGGGTACTCAGCTCTGGGACCAACGTCCTGACTTTC
>TRBV6-5|few|TRBJ1-1|.
CASSLFGDTEAFF
TGTGCCAGCAGTTTGTTTGGGGACACTGAAGCTTTCTTT
>TRBV7-2|few|TRBJ2-3|TRBD2
CASRKAGGPDTQYF
TGTGCCAGCAGAAAAGCGGGAGGTCCGGATACGCAGTATTTT
>TRBV6-5|few|TRBJ1-2|.
CASSPGQRGYTF
TGTGCCAGCAGTCCCGGACAGAGGGGCTACACCTTC
>TRBV19|.|TRBJ2-2|.
CASRVQGGTGELFF
TGTGCCAGTAGGGTTCAAGGGGGGACCGGGGAGCTGTTTTTT
>TRBV18|.|TRBJ1-1|TRBD1
CASSITTGSNTEAFF
TGTGCCAGCTCAATAACGACAGGGTCGAACACTGAAGCTTTCTTT
>TRBV7-9|.|TRBJ2-5|TRBD2
CASSLGTSAVYSETQYF
TGTGCCAGCAGCTTGGGGACTAGCGCTGTTTATTCAGAGACCCAGTACTTC
>TRBV7-2|few|TRBJ2-1|.
CASSLGYNEQFF
TGTGCCAGCAGCTTAGGCTACAATGAGCAGTTCTTC
>TRBV4-3|few|TRBJ2-3|TRBD2
CASSPGRAGGRNTQYF
TGCGCCAGCAGTCCAGGGAGAGCGGGAGGGCGAAATACGCAGTATTTT
>TRBV4-2|few|TRBJ2-2|TRBD1
CASSQDRDRGTGELFF
TGTGCCAGCAGCCAAGACCGGGACAGGGGGACCGGGGAGCTGTTTTTT
>TRBV27|few|TRBJ1-1|.
CASSLFPVRDNTEAFF
TGTGCCAGCAGTCTTTTCCCGGTAAGGGATAACACTGAAGCTTTCTTT
>TRBV7-9|.|TRBJ2-1|.
CASSLVLDLAGRGYNEQFF
TGTGCCAGCAGCTTAGTTCTCGACCTGGCGGGCCGGGGATACAATGAGCAGTTCTTC
>TRBV7-9|.|TRBJ2-5|.
CASSLLETQYF
TGTGCCAGCAGCCTCTTGGAGACCCAGTACTTC
>TRBV28|.|TRBJ2-5|.
CASSPIVGHRETQYF
TGTGCCAGCAGTCCAATAGTGGGGCACCGGGAGACCCAGTACTTC
>TRBV27|few|TRBJ1-2|.
CASSVRVNYGYTF
TGTGCCAGCAGTGTCAGGGTTAACTATGGCTACACCTTC
>TRBV5-4|.|TRBJ2-7|TRBD2
CASSQTSAPPYEQCF
TGTGCCAGCAGCCAGACTAGCGCACCCCCCTACGAGCAGTGCTTC
>TRBV9|few|TRBJ2-7|TRBD2
CASSVAGTSGRHEQYF
TGTGCCAGCAGCGTAGCTGGCACTAGCGGGAGGCACGAGCAGTACTTC
>TRBV27|few|TRBJ2-7|TRBD2
CASSGSGSGAYEQYF
TGTGCCAGCAGCGGGAGCGGGAGCGGCGCCTACGAGCAGTACTTC
>TRBV5-1|few|TRBJ1-5|.
CASSWGLDQPQHF
TGCGCCAGCAGCTGGGGACTCGATCAGCCCCAGCATTTT
>TRBV7-9|few|TRBJ2-2|.
CASSYGGPNTGELFF
TGTGCCAGCAGCTATGGAGGGCCAAACACCGGGGAGCTGTTTTTT
>TRBV6-1|few|TRBJ2-7|.
CASSEWVGLYEQYF
TGTGCCAGCAGTGAATGGGTGGGACTCTACGAGCAGTACTTC
>TRBV18|few|TRBJ1-1|.
CASSRGGRNTEAFF
TGTGCCAGCTCACGGGGAGGCCGGAACACTGAAGCTTTCTTT
>TRBV28|few|TRBJ2-1|TRBD2
CASSFHRSGRANEQFF
TGTGCCAGCAGTTTCCACAGGAGCGGGAGGGCTAATGAGCAGTTCTTC
>TRBV2|.|TRBJ2-7|TRBD2
CASSRDYLTYEQYF
TGTGCCAGCTCCCGGGACTACCTAACCTACGAGCAGTACTTC
>TRBV4-2|few|TRBJ2-2|.
CASSHDVGAGELFF
TGTGCCAGCAGCCATGACGTGGGGGCCGGGGAGCTGTTTTTT
>TRBV21-1|few|TRBJ2-1|.
CASSKWEQAGGQVYEQFF
TGTGCCAGCAGCAAATGGGAGCAAGCGGGAGGTCAAGTCTATGAGCAGTTCTTC
>TRBV5-1|few|TRBJ2-2|TRBD2
CASSALASNTGELFF
TGCGCCAGCAGCGCACTAGCGAGTAACACCGGGGAGCTGTTTTTT
>TRBV19|few|TRBJ2-1|.
CASRVNYEQFF
TGTGCCAGTAGGGTAAACTATGAGCAGTTCTTC
>TRBV4-3|.|TRBJ1-6|.
CASSQGALQQMNSPLHF
TGCGCCAGCAGCCAAGGAGCGTTACAACAGATGAATTCACCCCTCCACTTT